This T cell receptor beta chain stems from a study of blood T cell repertoires in COVID-19. Overall study context: The analysed material was cDNA or gDNA that came from T cells, B-cell-depleted T cells, or PBMCs.

In germline, CDR1 is LGHDT, CDR2 YNNKEL (reference sequence). Losses at the gene ends were 2 bases for V and 1 base for J; bases not matched to a gene: 4. The CDR3 length is 16 residues. Sequenced by immunoSEQ multiplex PCR; TCRdb stores in-frame clones only, minus some. The sample holds tens of thousands of clones, 88% seen once. This chain uses TRBV3-1 (or the pseudogene TRBV3-2) with TRBJ2-3; 9 nucleotides match TRBD1. The sequenced sample was peripheral blood. This clonotype was obtained from an elderly woman with acute or convalescent COVID-19. The CDR3 DNA is TGTGCCAGCAGCCAAACAGGGGGCAGTGGCACAGATACGCAGTATTTT. Its protein is CASSQTGGSGTDTQYF.